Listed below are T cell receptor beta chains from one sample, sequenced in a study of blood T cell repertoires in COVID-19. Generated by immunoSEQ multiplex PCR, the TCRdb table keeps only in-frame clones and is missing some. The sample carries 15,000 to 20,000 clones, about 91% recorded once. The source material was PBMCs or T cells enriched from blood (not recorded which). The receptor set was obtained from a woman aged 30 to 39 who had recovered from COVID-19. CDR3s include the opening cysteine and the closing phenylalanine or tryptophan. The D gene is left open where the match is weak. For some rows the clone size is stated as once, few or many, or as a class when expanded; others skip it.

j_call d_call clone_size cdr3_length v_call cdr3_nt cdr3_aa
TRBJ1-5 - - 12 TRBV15 TGTGCCACCAGCAGAGATCTGTCCGTTCGGCATTTT CATSRDLSVRHF
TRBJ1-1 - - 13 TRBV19 TGTGCCAGTAGCCCAGGGTTTGGCACTGAAGCTTTCTTT CASSPGFGTEAFF
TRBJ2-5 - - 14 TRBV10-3 TGTGCCATCAGGGATGAGACAGGAGGAGAGACCCAGTACTTC CAIRDETGGETQYF
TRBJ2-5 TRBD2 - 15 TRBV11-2 TGTGCCAGCAGCTTGTCGAGCGGGGGGCAAGAGACCCAGTACTTC CASSLSSGGQETQYF
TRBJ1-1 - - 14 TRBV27 TGTGCCAGCTCCCGACAGATAATGAACACTGAAGCTTTCTTT CASSRQIMNTEAFF
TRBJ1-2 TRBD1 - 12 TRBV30 TGTGCCCGATCCCCCGGGACAGGCATCTACACCTTC CARSPGTGIYTF
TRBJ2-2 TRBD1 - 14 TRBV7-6 TGTGCCAGCAGCTTAGACAGGGGGCCCGGGGAGCTGTTTTTT CASSLDRGPGELFF
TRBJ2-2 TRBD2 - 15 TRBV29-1 TGCAGCGTCGAACCTAGCGGGGGGGCCCCCGGGGAGCTGTTTTTT CSVEPSGGAPGELFF
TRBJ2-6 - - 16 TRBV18 TGTGCCAGCTCACAGACAGTGCACTCTGGGGCCAACGTCCTGACTTTC CASSQTVHSGANVLTF
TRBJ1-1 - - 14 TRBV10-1 TGCGCCAGCAGTGAGTCCACACAAAGTACTGAAGCTTTCTTT CASSESTQSTEAFF
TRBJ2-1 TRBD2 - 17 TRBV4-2 TGTGCCAGCAGCCACCCAAGCGGGGGCCCGGACTTCAATGAGCAGTTCTTC CASSHPSGGPDFNEQFF
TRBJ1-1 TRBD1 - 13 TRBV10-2 TGCGCCAGCAGTGAAAGGGGGCTCTCTGAAGCTTTCTTT CASSERGLSEAFF
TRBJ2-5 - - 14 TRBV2 TGTGCCAGCAACCTCCGGGTCATAAAAGAGACCCAGTACTTC CASNLRVIKETQYF
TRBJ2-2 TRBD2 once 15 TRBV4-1 TGCGCCAGCCGCGAAGCGGGGGGTGAAACCGGGGAGCTGTTTTTT CASREAGGETGELFF
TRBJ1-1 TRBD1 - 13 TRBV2 TGTGCCAGCAGCTCAGGGGGATACAGGGGGGCTTTCTTT CASSSGGYRGAFF
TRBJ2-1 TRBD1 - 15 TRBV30 TGTGCCTGGATCCCTCCGGGACAGGGGGCACATGAGCAGTTCTTC CAWIPPGQGAHEQFF
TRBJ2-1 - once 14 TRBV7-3 TGTGCCAGCAGCCTCGACGGGGGATACAATGAGCAGTTCTTC CASSLDGGYNEQFF
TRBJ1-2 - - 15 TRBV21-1 TGTGCCAGCAGCAAAAGGAGACAGGGAAACGATGGCTACACCTTC CASSKRRQGNDGYTF
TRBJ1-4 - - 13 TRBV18 TGTGCCAGCTCACCGCAAGAGAATGAAAAACTGTTTTTT CASSPQENEKLFF
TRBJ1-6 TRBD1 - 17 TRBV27 TGTGCCAGCAGTTTACTGCGGACAGGGGCCGCTAATTCACCCCTCCACTTT CASSLLRTGAANSPLHF
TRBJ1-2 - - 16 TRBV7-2 TGTGCCAGCAGCCCCCAGAGGACGGTCGGACGGGGTGGCTACACCTTC CASSPQRTVGRGGYTF
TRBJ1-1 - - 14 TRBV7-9 TGTGCCAGCAGCCTGCGGGCAGTTCGGACTGAAGCTTTCTTT CASSLRAVRTEAFF
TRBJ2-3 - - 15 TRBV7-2 TGTGCCAGCAGCTTAGCGGGGGGGGCCGTAGATACGCAGTATTTT CASSLAGGAVDTQYF
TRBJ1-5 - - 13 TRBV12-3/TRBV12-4 TGTGCCAGCACCTTTGGGGGGGAACAGCCCCAGCATTTT CASTFGGEQPQHF
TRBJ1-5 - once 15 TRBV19 TGTGCCAGTAGTATCCTGCAGGGCTCCAATCAGCCCCAGCATTTT CASSILQGSNQPQHF
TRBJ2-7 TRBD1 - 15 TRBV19 TGTGCCAGTAGTCTAGGACAGGGGGCCGCCTACGAGCAGTACTTC CASSLGQGAAYEQYF
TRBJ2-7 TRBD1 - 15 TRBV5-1 TGCGCCAGCAGCCTAGAGGACAGGCTGATAGGAGAGCAGTACTTC CASSLEDRLIGEQYF
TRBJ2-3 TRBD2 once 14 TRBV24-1 TGTGCCAGTTCTAGCGGGGGGGCCGCAGATACGCAGTATTTT CASSSGGAADTQYF
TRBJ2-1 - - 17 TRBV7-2 TGTGCCAGCAGCTTAGTTACCGGCAGGGGTGCCTACAATGAGCAGTTCTTC CASSLVTGRGAYNEQFF
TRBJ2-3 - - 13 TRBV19 TGTGCCAGTAGTAGGGGGGTCACAGATACGCAGTATTTT CASSRGVTDTQYF
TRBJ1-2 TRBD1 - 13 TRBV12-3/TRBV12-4 TGTGCCAGCAGTATCACTACCGGGACAGGATTCCTCTTC CASSITTGTGFLF
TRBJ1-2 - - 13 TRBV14 TGTGCCAGCAGCCAGGCAGCTAACTATGGCTACACCTTC CASSQAANYGYTF
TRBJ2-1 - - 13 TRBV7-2 TGTGCCAGCAGCTTTGGGGGGTTCAATGAGCAGTTCTTC CASSFGGFNEQFF
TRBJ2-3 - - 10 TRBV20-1 TGCAGTGCTAGCATTGATACGCAGTATTTT CSASIDTQYF
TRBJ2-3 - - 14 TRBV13 TGTGCCAGCAGCCCACAGGCTTTCACAGATACGCAGTATTTT CASSPQAFTDTQYF
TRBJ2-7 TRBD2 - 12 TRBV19 TGTGCCAGTAGTATGGAGCGGGGTGAGCAGTACTTC CASSMERGEQYF
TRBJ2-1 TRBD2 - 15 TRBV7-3 TGTGCCAGCAGCACTTCCGGGACTAGCGGCGATGAGCAGTTCTTC CASSTSGTSGDEQFF
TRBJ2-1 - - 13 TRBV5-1 TGCGCCAGCAGCTTGGGCCAGGTCGGTGAGCAGTTCTTC CASSLGQVGEQFF
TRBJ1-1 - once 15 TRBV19 TGTGCCAGTAAGGTCCCCGGGACATGGGGCACTGAAGCTTTCTTT CASKVPGTWGTEAFF
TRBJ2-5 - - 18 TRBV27 TGTGCCAGCAGAACCCGAGTTGGACCCAGGGGATTACAAGAGACCCAGTACTTC CASRTRVGPRGLQETQYF
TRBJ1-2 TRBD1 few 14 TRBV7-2 TGTGCCAGCACCCGGACAGGGACCTCACCTGGCTACACCTTC CASTRTGTSPGYTF
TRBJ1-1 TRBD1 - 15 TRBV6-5 TGTGCCAGCAGTTTGCGGACAGGTATGAACACTGAAGCTTTCTTT CASSLRTGMNTEAFF
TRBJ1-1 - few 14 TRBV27 TGTGCCAGCAGTTTAGACCCCAGGGCCACTGAAGCTTTCTTT CASSLDPRATEAFF
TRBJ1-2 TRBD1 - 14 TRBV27 TGTGCCAGCAGTTTTAGGGACAGGGGGCATGGCTACACCTTC CASSFRDRGHGYTF
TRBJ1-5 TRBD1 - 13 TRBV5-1 TGCGCCAGCAGCTACGACAGGGATCAGCCCCAGCATTTT CASSYDRDQPQHF
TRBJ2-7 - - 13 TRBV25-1 TGTGCCAGCAGTGTCTTCGGTGCCTACGAGCAGTACTTC CASSVFGAYEQYF
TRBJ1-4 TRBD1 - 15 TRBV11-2 TGTGCCAGCAGCAAAGACAGGGGAGGGAATGAAAAACTGTTTTTT CASSKDRGGNEKLFF
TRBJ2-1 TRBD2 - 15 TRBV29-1 TGCAGCGTTGACCCCCCTAGCGGGGGGGCGCATGAGCAGTTCTTC CSVDPPSGGAHEQFF
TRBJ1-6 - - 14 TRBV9 TGTGCCAGCAGCGTAGGAGTAGATAATTCACCCCTCCACTTT CASSVGVDNSPLHF
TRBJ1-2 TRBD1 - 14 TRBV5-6 TGTGCCAGCACCGAAACCGGGACAGACTATGGCTACACCTTC CASTETGTDYGYTF
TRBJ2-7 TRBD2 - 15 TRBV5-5 TGTGCCAGCAGCCCGCGACTAGCGATAAGCTACGAGCAGTACTTC CASSPRLAISYEQYF
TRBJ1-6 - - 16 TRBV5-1 TGCGCCAGCAGCTTGGACGTAATAGACAGGTCCCAAACCCTCCACTTT CASSLDVIDRSQTLHF
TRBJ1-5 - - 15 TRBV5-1 TGCGCCAGCAGCTTGGGTGGGTTCGGGAATCAGCCCCAGCATTTT CASSLGGFGNQPQHF
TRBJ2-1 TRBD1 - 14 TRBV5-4 TGTGCCAGCAGCTTGATGACAGGGCTAAATGAGCAGTTCTTC CASSLMTGLNEQFF
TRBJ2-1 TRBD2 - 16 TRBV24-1 TGTGCCACCAGTGATCTGGGACTAGCGGGGGGTCGTGAGCAGTTCTTC CATSDLGLAGGREQFF
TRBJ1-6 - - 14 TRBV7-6 TGTGCCAGCAGCCGGGACTCCTATAATTCACCCCTCCACTTT CASSRDSYNSPLHF
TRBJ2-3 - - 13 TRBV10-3 TGTGCCATCAGTGAAGCCGCCACAGATACGCAGTATTTT CAISEAATDTQYF
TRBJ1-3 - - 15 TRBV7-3 TGTGCCAGCTTCCCCTTAAAGGACACTGGAAACACCATATATTTT CASFPLKDTGNTIYF
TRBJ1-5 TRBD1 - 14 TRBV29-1 TGCAGCGTTAGTTCCGGGACAGGGAATCAGCCCCAGCATTTT CSVSSGTGNQPQHF